This entry features one T cell receptor beta chain sequence. Its antigen remains unknown. CDR3 length: 19 amino acids. CDR1 and CDR2 (germline): SGDLS, YYNGEE. V lost 1 base and J 4 bases, leaving 23 bases between the germline ends. This sample is drawn from a study of T cells after posttransplantation cyclophosphamide. The study, taken as a whole, reports: Donor-recipient repertoire similarity was low at 1-2 months, rising over year one. Blood and skin or GI T cell repertoires showed limited TRB overlap. Recipient CMV seropositivity and CMV reactivation strongly tracked TRB clonality.

Busulfan-fludarabine conditioning, marrow transplant, and cyclophosphamide on days +3 and +4 were administered. The repertoire was sequenced with immunoSEQ multiplex PCR; TCRdb's copy has only in-frame clones and lacks some. The sample consists of tens of thousands of clones, roughly 73% of them appearing once. Specimen: CD4+ T cells sorted from blood, collected 1,700 to 2,000 days after a stem cell transplant with posttransplant cyclophosphamide. This TCR was sampled from a female patient aged 40 to 50 who received an allogeneic stem cell transplant from a related donor, was CMV-positive, and had no GVHD. Some T cells may trace back to the graft donor. This chain uses TRBV9 with TRBJ2-2, with a possible D match to TRBD1 (7 bases). CDR3 DNA sequence: TGTGCCAGCAGCGTATCCCACGCAGGGGGGATGGTATTCACCGGGGAGCTGTTTTTT. Residues: CASSVSHAGGMVFTGELFF.